This TCR beta chain was recorded in a study of response to subunit inactivated influenza vaccine. Findings and caveats of the study: The authors proposed limited new T cell recruitment per seasonal influenza vaccination.

As regards this clonotype: Its antigen is unidentified.

CDR3 size: 16 residues. Germline V gene lookup returns CDR1 LNHNV and CDR2 YYDKDF (reference sequence). V gave up 0 bases and J gave up 3 bases; unmatched junction bases: 6. TCRdb ran MiXCR on the RT-PCR reads and lists one entry per CDR3 protein. The sample has some 500,000 distinct CDR3 sequences, 25% seen once. The clonotype originates from a man aged 50 or older who received an inactivated influenza vaccine. Sequencing used CD4+ T cells sorted from PBMCs, obtained around 5 days after vaccination. This chain joins TRBV15 and TRBJ2-3; 7 positions agree with TRBD2. The CDR3 DNA reads TGTGCCACCAGCAGAGATCCGGGGAGGGAGACAGATACGCAGTATTTT. Translating gives CATSRDPGRETDTQYF.